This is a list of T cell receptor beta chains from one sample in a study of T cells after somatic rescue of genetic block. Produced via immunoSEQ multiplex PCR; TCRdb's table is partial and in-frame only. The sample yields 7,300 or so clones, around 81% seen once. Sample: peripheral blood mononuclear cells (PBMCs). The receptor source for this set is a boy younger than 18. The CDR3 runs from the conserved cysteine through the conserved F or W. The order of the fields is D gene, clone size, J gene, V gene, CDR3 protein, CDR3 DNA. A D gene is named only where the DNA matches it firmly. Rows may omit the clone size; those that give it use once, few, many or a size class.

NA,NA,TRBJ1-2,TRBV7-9,CASSLSLRQEPILGYGYTF,TGTGCCAGCAGCTTATCGCTACGACAGGAGCCTATTCTGGGCTATGGCTACACCTTC
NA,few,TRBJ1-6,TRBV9,CASSARAAVNSPLHF,TGTGCCAGCAGCGCCCGGGCGGCAGTGAATTCACCCCTCCACTTT
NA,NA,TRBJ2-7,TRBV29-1,CSVTQGTYEQYF,TGCAGCGTGACACAGGGAACCTACGAGCAGTACTTC
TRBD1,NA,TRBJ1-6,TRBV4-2,CVSSQEKDRVNSPLHF,TGTGTCAGCAGCCAAGAAAAGGACAGGGTGAATTCACCCCTCCACTTT
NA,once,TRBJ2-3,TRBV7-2,CASSPVGGSTDTQYF,TGTGCCAGCAGCCCCGTGGGGGGAAGCACAGATACGCAGTATTTT
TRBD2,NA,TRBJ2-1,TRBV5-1,CASSLPSGRRSYNEQFF,TGCGCCAGCAGCCTTCCTAGCGGGAGGAGGTCCTACAATGAGCAGTTCTTC
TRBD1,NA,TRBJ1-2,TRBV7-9,CASRHTGDSYGYTF,TGTGCCAGCAGGCATACAGGGGATTCCTATGGCTACACCTTC
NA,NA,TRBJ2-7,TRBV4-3,CASSRTDSSYEQYF,TGCGCCAGTAGCCGAACGGACAGCTCCTACGAGCAGTACTTC
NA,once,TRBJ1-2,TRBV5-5,CASSLRVPYGYTF,TGTGCCAGCAGCTTGCGAGTCCCCTATGGCTACACCTTC
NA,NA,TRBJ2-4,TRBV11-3,CASSLGGEAKNIQYF,TGTGCCAGCAGCTTAGGAGGGGAAGCCAAAAACATTCAGTACTTC
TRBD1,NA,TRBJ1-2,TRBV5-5,CASSGWDSSAYGYTF,TGTGCCAGCAGCGGGTGGGACAGCTCCGCTTATGGCTACACCTTC
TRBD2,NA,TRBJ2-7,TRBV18,CASSPQAGRTYEQYF,TGTGCCAGCTCACCACAAGCGGGGAGGACCTACGAGCAGTACTTC
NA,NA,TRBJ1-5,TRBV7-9,CASSAAREVLGPDQPQHF,TGTGCCAGCAGCGCAGCTCGGGAGGTCCTGGGGCCGGATCAGCCCCAGCATTTT
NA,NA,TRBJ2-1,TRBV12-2,CASRPPQEAGFRSYNEQFF,TGTGCAAGTCGCCCCCCCCAGGAGGCAGGTTTTAGGTCCTACAATGAGCAGTTCTTC
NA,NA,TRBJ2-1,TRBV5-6,CASTWLASYNEQFF,TGTGCCAGCACCTGGCTAGCGTCCTACAATGAGCAGTTCTTC
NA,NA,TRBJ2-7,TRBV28,CASSSTSQGFYEQYF,TGTGCCAGCAGTTCAACCTCACAGGGATTCTACGAGCAGTACTTC
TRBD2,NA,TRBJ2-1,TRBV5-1,CASSLEARLALGYEQFF,TGCGCCAGCAGCTTGGAAGCCCGACTAGCTCTGGGTTATGAGCAGTTCTTC
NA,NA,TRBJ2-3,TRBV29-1,CSVIRDTQYF,TGCAGCGTAATCCGGGATACGCAGTATTTT
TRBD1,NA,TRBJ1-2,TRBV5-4,CASSSYDRDGGYTF,TGTGCCAGCAGCTCGTACGACAGGGATGGGGGCTACACCTTC
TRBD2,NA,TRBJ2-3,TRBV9,CASSVDRLASGDTQYF,TGTGCCAGCAGCGTAGATCGACTAGCCTCAGGAGATACGCAGTATTTT
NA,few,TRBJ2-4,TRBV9,CASSVEVAAGDIQYF,TGTGCCAGCAGCGTAGAAGTAGCTGCTGGGGACATTCAGTACTTC
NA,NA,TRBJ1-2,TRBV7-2,CASSLIPPPGAGYTF,TGTGCCAGCAGCTTAATTCCTCCTCCGGGGGCGGGCTACACCTTC
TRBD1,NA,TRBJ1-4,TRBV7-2,CASSDHPRGENEKLFF,TGTGCCAGCAGCGACCACCCCAGGGGGGAGAATGAAAAACTGTTTTTT
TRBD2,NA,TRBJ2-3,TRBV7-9,CASSLAQAGSTDTQYF,TGTGCCAGCAGCTTAGCACAAGCGGGAAGCACAGATACGCAGTATTTT
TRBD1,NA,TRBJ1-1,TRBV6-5,CASSPGTGTNTEAFF,TGTGCCAGCAGTCCCGGGACAGGGACGAACACTGAAGCTTTCTTT
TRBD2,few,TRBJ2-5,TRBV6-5,CASSPLAGLQETQYF,TGTGCCAGCAGTCCCCTAGCGGGGCTTCAAGAGACCCAGTACTTC
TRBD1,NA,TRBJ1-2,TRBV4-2,CASSPGTGLDYGYTF,TGTGCCAGCAGCCCCGGGACAGGGTTGGACTATGGCTACACCTTC